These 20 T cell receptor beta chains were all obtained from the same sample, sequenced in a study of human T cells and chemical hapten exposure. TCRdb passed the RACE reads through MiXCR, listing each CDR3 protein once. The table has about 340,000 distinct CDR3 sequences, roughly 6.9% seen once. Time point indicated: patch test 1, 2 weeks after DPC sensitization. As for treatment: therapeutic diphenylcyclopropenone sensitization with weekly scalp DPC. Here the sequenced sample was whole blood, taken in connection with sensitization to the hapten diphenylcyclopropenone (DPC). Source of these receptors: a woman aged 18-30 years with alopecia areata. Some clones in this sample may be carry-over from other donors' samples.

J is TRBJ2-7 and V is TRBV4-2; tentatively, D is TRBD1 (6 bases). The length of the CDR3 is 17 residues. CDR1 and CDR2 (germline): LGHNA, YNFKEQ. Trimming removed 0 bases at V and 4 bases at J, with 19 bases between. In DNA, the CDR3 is TGTGCCAGCAGCCAAGATGAGGGCACGGGACAATATTACGAGCAGTACTTC. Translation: CASSQDEGTGQYYEQYF.

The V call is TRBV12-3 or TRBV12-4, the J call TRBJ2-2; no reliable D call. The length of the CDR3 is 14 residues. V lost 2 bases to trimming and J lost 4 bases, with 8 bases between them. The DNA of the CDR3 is TGTGCCAGCAGTTTACAGGATTCCACCGGGGAGCTGTTTTTT. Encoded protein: CASSLQDSTGELFF.

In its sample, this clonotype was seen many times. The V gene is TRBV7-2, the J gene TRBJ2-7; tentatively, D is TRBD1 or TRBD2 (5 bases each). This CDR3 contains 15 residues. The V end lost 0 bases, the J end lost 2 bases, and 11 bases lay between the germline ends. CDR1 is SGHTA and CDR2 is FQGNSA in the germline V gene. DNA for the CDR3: TGTGCCAGCAGCTTAGCGGGGACCCAACCCTACGAGCAGTACTTC. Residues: CASSLAGTQPYEQYF.

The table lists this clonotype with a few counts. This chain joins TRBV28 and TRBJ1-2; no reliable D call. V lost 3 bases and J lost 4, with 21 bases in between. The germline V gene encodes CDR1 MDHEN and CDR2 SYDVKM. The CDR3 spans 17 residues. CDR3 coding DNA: TGTGCCAGCAGTTTTTGGGTAGGGCTTAGTCGTGTCTATGGCTACACCTTC. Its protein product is CASSFWVGLSRVYGYTF.

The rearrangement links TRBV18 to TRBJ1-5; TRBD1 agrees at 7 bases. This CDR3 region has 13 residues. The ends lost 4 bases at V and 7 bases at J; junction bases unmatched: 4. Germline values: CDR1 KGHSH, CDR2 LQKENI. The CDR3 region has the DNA TGTGCCAGCTCACAGACAGGGAAACAGCCCCAGCATTTT. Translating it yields CASSQTGKQPQHF.

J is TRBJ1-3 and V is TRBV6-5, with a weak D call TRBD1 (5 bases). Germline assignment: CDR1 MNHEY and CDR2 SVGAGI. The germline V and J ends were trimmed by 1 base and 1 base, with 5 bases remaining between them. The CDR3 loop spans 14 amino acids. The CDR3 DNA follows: TGTGCCAGCAGTTACTGGGGGTCTGGAAACACCATATATTTT. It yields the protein CASSYWGSGNTIYF.

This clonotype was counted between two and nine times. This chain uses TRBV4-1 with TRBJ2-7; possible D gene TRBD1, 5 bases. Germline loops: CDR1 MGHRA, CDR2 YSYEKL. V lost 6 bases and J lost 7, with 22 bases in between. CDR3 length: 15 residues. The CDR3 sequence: CASRGALVGFGEQYF. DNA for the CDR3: TGCGCCAGCAGAGGGGCACTGGTCGGCTTCGGTGAGCAGTACTTC.

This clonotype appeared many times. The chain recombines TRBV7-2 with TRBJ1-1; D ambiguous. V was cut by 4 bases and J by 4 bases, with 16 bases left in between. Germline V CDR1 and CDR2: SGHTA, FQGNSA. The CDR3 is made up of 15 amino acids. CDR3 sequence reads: CASSSYQVVRTEAFF. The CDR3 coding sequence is TGTGCCAGCAGCTCTTACCAGGTGGTGCGCACTGAAGCTTTCTTT.

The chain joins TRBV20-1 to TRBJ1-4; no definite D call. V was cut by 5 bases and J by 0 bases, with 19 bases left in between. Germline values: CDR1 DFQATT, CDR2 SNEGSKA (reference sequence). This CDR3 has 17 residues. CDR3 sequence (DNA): TGCAGTGCTGGATCCCGTAGCATGTGGGCAACTAATGAAAAACTGTTTTTT. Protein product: CSAGSRSMWATNEKLFF.

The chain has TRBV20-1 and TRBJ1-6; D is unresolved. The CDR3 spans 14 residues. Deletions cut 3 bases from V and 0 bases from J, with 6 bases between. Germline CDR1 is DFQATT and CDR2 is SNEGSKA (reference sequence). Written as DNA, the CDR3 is TGCAGTGCTAGTTCCCTCTCCTATAATTCACCCCTCCACTTT. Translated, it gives CSASSLSYNSPLHF.

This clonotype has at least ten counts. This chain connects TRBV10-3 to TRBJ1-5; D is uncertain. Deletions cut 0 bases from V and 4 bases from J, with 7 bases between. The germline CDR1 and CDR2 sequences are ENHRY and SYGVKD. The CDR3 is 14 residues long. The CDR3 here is CAISESSFNQPQHF. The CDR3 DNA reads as TGTGCCATCAGTGAGTCGAGCTTTAATCAGCCCCAGCATTTT.

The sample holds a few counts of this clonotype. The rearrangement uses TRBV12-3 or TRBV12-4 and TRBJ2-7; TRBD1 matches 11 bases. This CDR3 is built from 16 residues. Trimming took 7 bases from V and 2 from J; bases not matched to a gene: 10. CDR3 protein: CASMRTGGYPTYEQYF. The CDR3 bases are TGTGCCAGCATGAGGACAGGGGGCTACCCCACCTACGAGCAGTACTTC.

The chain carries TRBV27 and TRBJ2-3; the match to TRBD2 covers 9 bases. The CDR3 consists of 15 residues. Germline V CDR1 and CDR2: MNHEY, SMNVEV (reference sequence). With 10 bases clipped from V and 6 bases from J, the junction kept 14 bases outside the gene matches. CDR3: CATTLAGRGKDTQYF. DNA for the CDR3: TGTGCCACCACCCTAGCGGGGCGGGGGAAGGATACGCAGTATTTT.

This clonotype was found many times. The CDR3 DNA reads as TGCAGTGCTAGGGAAGGAGGGGGGCGTCCGATCACAGATACGCAGTATTTT. Translation gives CSAREGGGRPITDTQYF. V usage is TRBV20-1 and J usage is TRBJ2-3; D could derive from TRBD1 or TRBD2 (6 bases each). The germline V and J ends were trimmed by 3 bases and 2 bases, with 21 bases remaining between them. Germline CDR1 is DFQATT and CDR2 is SNEGSKA (reference sequence). This CDR3 comprises 17 residues.

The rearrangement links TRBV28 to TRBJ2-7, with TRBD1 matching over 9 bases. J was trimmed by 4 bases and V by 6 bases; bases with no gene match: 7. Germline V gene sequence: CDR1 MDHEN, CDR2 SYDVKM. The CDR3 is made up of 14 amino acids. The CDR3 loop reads CASSRPDRGYEQYF. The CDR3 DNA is TGTGCCAGCAGCCGACCGGACAGGGGTTACGAGCAGTACTTC.

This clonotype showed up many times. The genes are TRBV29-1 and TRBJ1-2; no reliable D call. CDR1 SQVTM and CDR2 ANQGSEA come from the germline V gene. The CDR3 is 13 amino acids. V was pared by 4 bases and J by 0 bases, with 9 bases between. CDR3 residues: CSVAPTANYGYTF. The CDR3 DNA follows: TGCAGCGTTGCTCCAACAGCTAACTATGGCTACACCTTC.

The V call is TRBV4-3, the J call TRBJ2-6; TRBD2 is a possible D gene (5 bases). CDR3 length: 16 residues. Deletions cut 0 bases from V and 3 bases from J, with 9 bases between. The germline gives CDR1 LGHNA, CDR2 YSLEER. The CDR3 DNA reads TGCGCCAGCAGCCAAGAGCCGGCGGGTGGGGCCAACGTCCTGACTTTC. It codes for CASSQEPAGGANVLTF.

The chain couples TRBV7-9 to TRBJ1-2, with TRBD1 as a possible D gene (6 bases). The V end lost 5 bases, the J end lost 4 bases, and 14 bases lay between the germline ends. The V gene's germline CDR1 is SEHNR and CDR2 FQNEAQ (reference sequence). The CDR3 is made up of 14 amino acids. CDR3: CASSLQTGSYGYTF. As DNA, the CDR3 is TGTGCCAGCAGCCTGCAGACAGGCAGCTATGGCTACACCTTC. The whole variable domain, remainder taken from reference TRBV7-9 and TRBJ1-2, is DTGVSQNPRHKITKRGQNVTFRCDPISEHNRLYWYRQTLGQGPEFLTYFQNEAQLEKSRLLSDRFSAERPKGSFSTLEIQRTEQGDSAMYLCASSLQTGSYGYTFGSGTRLTVV.

The CDR3 DNA follows: TGTGCCAGCAGCTTAGCGCCGGGGATCGACGAGCAGTACTTC. Translating gives CASSLAPGIDEQYF. The chain couples TRBV7-8 to TRBJ2-7; possible D gene TRBD2, 5 bases. The V gene lost 0 bases and the J gene lost 5 bases, with 11 bases spanning the gap. Germline V CDR1 and CDR2: SGHVS, FQNEAQ. The CDR3 consists of 14 residues. The full variable domain, its missing parts supplied by reference TRBV7-8 and TRBJ2-7, is GAGVSQSPRYKVAKRGQDVALRCDPISGHVSLFWYQQALGQGPEFLTYFQNEAQLDKSGLPSDRFFAERPEGSVSTLKIQRTQQEDSAVYLCASSLAPGIDEQYFGPGTRLTVT.

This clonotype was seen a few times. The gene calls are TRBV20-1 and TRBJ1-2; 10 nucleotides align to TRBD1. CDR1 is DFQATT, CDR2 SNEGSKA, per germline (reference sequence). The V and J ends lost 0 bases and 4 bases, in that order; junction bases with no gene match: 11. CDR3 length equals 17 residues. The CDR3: CSARDLVLGQGLYGYTF. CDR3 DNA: TGCAGTGCTAGAGATTTAGTTTTGGGACAGGGGCTCTATGGCTACACCTTC.